These 3 T cell receptor beta chains originate from one sample sequenced in a study of cytomegalovirus exposure and HLA in healthy donors. The assay was immunoSEQ multiplex PCR, and TCRdb's table has in-frame clones only and misses some. In the table there are 150,000 or so clones, 94% of which are singletons. The sample comprised PBMCs. The receptors shown here come from a man younger than 30 in good health and CMV-seropositive.

This clone was counted once. The chain joins TRBV30 to TRBJ2-5; TRBD2 agrees at 7 bases. V shed 3 bases and J 5 bases; nucleotides not matched to a gene: 12. Germline V gene sequence: CDR1 GTSNPN, CDR2 SVGIG (reference sequence). This CDR3 is built from 15 residues. Here the CDR3 DNA reads TGTGCCTGGAGCGCGGGGTACAGCGGGATGGAGACCCAGTACTTC. Translating gives CAWSAGYSGMETQYF.

This chain links TRBV7-6 with TRBJ1-5; D is perhaps TRBD1 (6 bases). The germline CDR1 and CDR2 sequences are SGHVS and FNYEAQ. V was cut by 5 bases and J by 6 bases, with 17 bases left in between. The CDR3 is 15 amino acids. Written as DNA, the CDR3 is TGTGCCAGCAGCCCCCTGGCAGGGGTCGGTCAGCCCCAGCATTTT. It translates to CASSPLAGVGQPQHF.

The rearrangement links TRBV2 to TRBJ1-4, with D maybe TRBD1 (5 bases). Germline assignment: CDR1 SNHLY and CDR2 FYNNEI. V was clipped by 6 bases and J by 0 bases, with 8 bases between them. This CDR3 is 14 amino acids long. CDR3 loop: CASRTDTTNEKLFF. CDR3 nucleotides: TGTGCCAGCAGGACAGATACAACTAATGAAAAACTGTTTTTT.